This T cell receptor beta chain stems from a study of blood T cells in healthy people across ages. Findings of the study overall: Age brought a roughly linear fall in TCR beta diversity measured per million T cells.

Primed by a sample-barcoded 5' primer and a J-beta primer mix, a second PCR proceeded for about 6 to 12 cycles. Tags on each cDNA molecule came from a template-switch adaptor with 12 random nucleotides. TCRdb re-called the 5' RACE reads through MiXCR, storing one row per CDR3 protein. This table has about 1.5 million distinct CDR3 sequences, approximately 43% appearing once. On this clonotype: Its antigen is as yet unknown.

The CDR3 is 15 amino acids. Germline V gives CDR1 SGHTA, CDR2 FQGTGA. V shed 8 bases and J shed 5 bases, with 18 bases lying between them. Sequenced sample: blood. V gene TRBV7-3 combines with J gene TRBJ2-2; D is undetermined. The sequence was obtained from a young woman in good health. For the CDR3, the DNA is TGTGCCAGCCGCCAGGATCTCTATGGGACCGGGGAGCTGTTTTTT. Translation gives CASRQDLYGTGELFF. The whole variable domain, filled in from reference TRBV7-3 and TRBJ2-2, reads GAGVSQTPSNKVTEKGKYVELRCDPISGHTALYWYRQSLGQGPEFLIYFQGTGAADDSGLPNDRFFAVRPEGSVSTLKIQRTERGDSAVYLCASRQDLYGTGELFFGEGSRLTVL.